A single TCR beta chain is shown here with its context. The antigen is undetermined. The CDR3 consists of 14 residues. The V and J ends lost 6 bases and 1 base, in that order; junction bases with no gene match: 5. Germline V gene sequence: CDR1 SEHNR, CDR2 FQNEAQ (reference sequence). This specimen comes from a study of CD8+ T cells in alopecia areata. As for the study in general: Treated patients were given 5 to 10 mg oral tofacitinib twice daily.

Sample treatment: oral pan-JAK inhibitor, 5-10 mg twice daily. Extraction of RNA preceded its reverse transcription into cDNA, which served as the sequencing template. Sequencing was performed with immunoSEQ multiplex PCR; in TCRdb, only in-frame clones are kept and a portion is missing. The table shows about 220,000 clones, with 50% to 70% occurring only once. General study points: Scalp and blood retained many expanded lesional clones during tofacitinib.

The rearrangement uses TRBV7-9 and TRBJ1-1; 7 positions agree with TRBD1. The specimen comprised CD4+ T cells sorted from blood, sampled at week 4, from a patient treated with tofacitinib. This clonotype originated in a human donor with alopecia areata. CDR3 bases: TGTGCCAGCAGACCAGACAGGGCGAACACTGAAGCTTTCTTT. It encodes CASRPDRANTEAFF.